A selection of T cell receptor beta chains follows, all from one sample in a study of shared clonotypes between healthy human individuals. Assay used: immunoSEQ multiplex PCR; TCRdb lists only in-frame clones, some missing. The table includes millions of clones, just under 95% detected once. Sequencing was carried out using naive CD8+ T cells sorted from blood. The origin of the receptors is a man younger than 30 in good health. The CDR3 runs from the conserved cysteine through the conserved F or W. The D gene is left open where the match is weak.

j_gene: TRBJ2-6
v_gene: TRBV27
d_gene: .
CDR3aa: CASSLGGFGANVLTF
CDR3nt: TGTGCCAGCAGTTTAGGGGGTTTTGGGGCCAACGTCCTGACTTTC

j_gene: TRBJ2-1
v_gene: TRBV28
d_gene: .
CDR3aa: CASSFLGTSYNEQFF
CDR3nt: TGTGCCAGCAGTTTCTTGGGGACCTCCTACAATGAGCAGTTCTTC

j_gene: TRBJ1-2
v_gene: TRBV5-1
d_gene: .
CDR3aa: CASSFGVNYGYTF
CDR3nt: TGCGCCAGCAGCTTCGGGGTTAACTATGGCTACACCTTC

j_gene: TRBJ1-1
v_gene: TRBV5-1
d_gene: .
CDR3aa: CASSLVKENTEAFF
CDR3nt: TGCGCCAGCAGCTTGGTGAAAGAGAACACTGAAGCTTTCTTT

j_gene: TRBJ2-1
v_gene: TRBV27
d_gene: TRBD2
CDR3aa: CASSTGLARYNEQFF
CDR3nt: TGTGCCAGCAGCACGGGACTAGCGCGCTACAATGAGCAGTTCTTC

j_gene: TRBJ1-6
v_gene: TRBV6-5
d_gene: TRBD1
CDR3aa: CASRLQGANSPLHF
CDR3nt: TGTGCCAGCAGGCTACAGGGGGCAAATTCACCCCTCCACTTT

j_gene: TRBJ1-5
v_gene: TRBV7-9
d_gene: .
CDR3aa: CASSPGEISNQPQHF
CDR3nt: TGTGCCAGCAGCCCCGGTGAAATTAGCAATCAGCCCCAGCATTTT

j_gene: TRBJ1-5
v_gene: TRBV5-6
d_gene: TRBD1
CDR3aa: CASSLMTGNQPQHF
CDR3nt: TGTGCCAGCAGCTTGATGACAGGGAATCAGCCCCAGCATTTT

j_gene: TRBJ2-7
v_gene: TRBV11-2
d_gene: TRBD2
CDR3aa: CASSLAGGSYEQYF
CDR3nt: TGTGCCAGCAGCTTGGCGGGGGGCTCCTACGAGCAGTACTTC

j_gene: TRBJ1-2
v_gene: TRBV7-9
d_gene: TRBD1
CDR3aa: CASSLSGQGYDYGYTF
CDR3nt: TGTGCCAGCAGCTTATCGGGACAGGGGTATGACTATGGCTACACCTTC

j_gene: TRBJ2-7
v_gene: TRBV12-5
d_gene: .
CDR3aa: CASGFPGGVYEQYF
CDR3nt: TGTGCTAGTGGTTTCCCCGGTGGGGTCTACGAGCAGTACTTC

j_gene: TRBJ1-1
v_gene: TRBV9
d_gene: .
CDR3aa: CASSVATVMNTEAFF
CDR3nt: TGTGCCAGCAGCGTAGCTACAGTCATGAACACTGAAGCTTTCTTT

j_gene: TRBJ2-7
v_gene: TRBV5-4
d_gene: .
CDR3aa: CASSRRGNEQYF
CDR3nt: TGTGCCAGCAGCCGGAGGGGAAACGAGCAGTACTTC

j_gene: TRBJ2-5
v_gene: TRBV13
d_gene: .
CDR3aa: CASSLRAWRAQETQYF
CDR3nt: TGTGCCAGCAGCTTAAGAGCTTGGCGGGCCCAAGAGACCCAGTACTTC